The 6 T cell receptor beta chains below all came from one sample that was sequenced in a study of radiotherapy plus CTLA-4 blockade in lung cancer listed by TCRdb under 2018. The protocol used for the library was the immunoSEQ multiplex PCR assay. The table comes from immuneACCESS by way of TCRdb, which keeps in-frame sequences with V and J called. Part of the clones is missing from these tables; in studies checked, under half for an unresolved V gene and the rest for unknown reasons. This sample has tens of thousands of clones in its table, and 70% of those were observed once. The top ten hold approximately 4% of the sample. The sequences come from peripheral blood, collected from a patient treated with radiotherapy plus ipilimumab. The receptors originated from a human donor with non-small cell lung cancer who had stable disease on radiotherapy plus ipilimumab.

The rearrangement links TRBV2 to TRBJ1-5; D call uncertain. Germline V lookup: CDR1 SNHLY, CDR2 FYNNEI. The CDR3 is made up of 12 amino acids. The V and J ends lost 2 bases and 11 bases respectively, with 10 bases between them. The CDR3, as DNA: TGTGCCAGCAGTGAAAGCGGGCAGACCCAGCATTTT. Its translation: CASSESGQTQHF. The full variable domain, completed using reference TRBV2 and TRBJ1-5, is EPEVTQTPSHQVTQMGQEVILRCVPISNHLYFYWYRQILGQKVEFLVSFYNNEISEKSEIFDDQFSVERPDGSNFTLKIRSTKLEDSAMYFCASSESGQTQHFGDGTRLSIL.

This sequence joins TRBV7-2 and TRBJ2-7, with D perhaps matching TRBD1 (5 bases). V was pared by 4 bases and J by 0 bases, with 16 bases between. From germline, CDR1 is SGHTA and CDR2 FQGNSA. The CDR3 runs 16 residues. The CDR3 reads CASSSQGRALSYEQYF. The CDR3 nucleotides are TGTGCCAGCAGCTCGCAGGGTAGGGCCCTCTCCTACGAGCAGTACTTC.

This clone was observed a few times. The chain is built from TRBV27 and TRBJ1-4; tentatively, D is TRBD1 (5 bases). CDR1 MNHEY and CDR2 SMNVEV come from the germline V gene (reference sequence). This CDR3 contains 18 residues. V was shortened by 4 bases and J by 8 bases, with 26 bases between the two germline ends. The CDR3, as DNA: TGTGCCAGCAGTTCGGCGGACATAGGACTGCTAGATTTCGAAAAACTGTTTTTT. It translates to CASSSADIGLLDFEKLFF.

This clone has just a few counts. The chain combines TRBV4-1 with TRBJ2-7; the D gene could be TRBD1 or TRBD2 (5 bases each). The CDR3 runs to 14 residues. Germline values: CDR1 MGHRA, CDR2 YSYEKL. Trimming took off 4 bases at V and 7 bases at J, with 17 bases between the two ends. CDR3: CASSPSERGKEQYF. The CDR3 DNA reads as TGCGCCAGCAGCCCATCCGAGAGGGGTAAAGAGCAGTACTTC.

The rearrangement links TRBV4-2 to TRBJ2-5; 13 positions agree with TRBD2. CDR1 and CDR2 from the germline V gene are LGHNA and YNFKEQ. CDR3 length: 17 residues. J was trimmed by 5 bases and V by 4 bases; bases with no gene match: 10. CDR3 coding DNA: TGTGCCAGCAGCCTAACTAGCGGGAGGGCCGGTCTCGAGACCCAGTACTTC. Translation: CASSLTSGRAGLETQYF.

This rearrangement joins TRBV4-1 to TRBJ2-7; D is perhaps TRBD1 or TRBD2 (5 bases each). The CDR3 covers 15 residues. Trimming cost V 0 bases and J 10 bases, with 19 bases left between them. Germline assignment: CDR1 MGHRA and CDR2 YSYEKL. CDR3: CASSQETAPRGEQYF. Here the CDR3 DNA reads TGCGCCAGCAGCCAAGAAACGGCCCCGAGGGGTGAACAGTACTTC.